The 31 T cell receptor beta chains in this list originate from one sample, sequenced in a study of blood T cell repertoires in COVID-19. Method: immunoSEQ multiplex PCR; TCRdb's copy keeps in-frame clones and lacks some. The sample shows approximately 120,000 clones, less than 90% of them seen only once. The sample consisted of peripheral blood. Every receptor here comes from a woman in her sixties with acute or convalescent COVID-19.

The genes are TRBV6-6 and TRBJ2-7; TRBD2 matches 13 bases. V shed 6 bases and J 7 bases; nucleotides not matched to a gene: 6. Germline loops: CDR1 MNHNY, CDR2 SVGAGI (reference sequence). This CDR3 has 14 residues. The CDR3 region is CASRLAGGPGEQYF. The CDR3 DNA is TGTGCCAGCAGACTAGCGGGAGGGCCGGGGGAGCAGTACTTC.

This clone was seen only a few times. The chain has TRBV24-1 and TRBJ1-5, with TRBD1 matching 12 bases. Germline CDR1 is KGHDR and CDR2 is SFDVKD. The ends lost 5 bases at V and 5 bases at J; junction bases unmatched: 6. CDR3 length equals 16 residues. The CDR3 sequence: CATSAGTGGLYQPQHF. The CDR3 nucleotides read TGTGCCACCAGTGCCGGGACAGGGGGCCTCTATCAGCCCCAGCATTTT.

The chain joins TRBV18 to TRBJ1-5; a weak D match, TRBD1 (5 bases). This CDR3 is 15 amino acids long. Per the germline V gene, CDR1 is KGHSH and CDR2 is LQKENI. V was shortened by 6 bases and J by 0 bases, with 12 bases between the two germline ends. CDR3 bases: TGTGCCAGCTCTCCGGGGGGGAATAGCAATCAGCCCCAGCATTTT. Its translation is CASSPGGNSNQPQHF.

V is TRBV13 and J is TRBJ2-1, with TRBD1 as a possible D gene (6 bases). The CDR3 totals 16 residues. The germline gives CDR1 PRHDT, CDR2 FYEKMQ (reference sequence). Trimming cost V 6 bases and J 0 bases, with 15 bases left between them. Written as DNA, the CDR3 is TGTGCCAGCAGTACCACCGGACAGAGCTCCTACAATGAGCAGTTCTTC. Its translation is CASSTTGQSSYNEQFF.

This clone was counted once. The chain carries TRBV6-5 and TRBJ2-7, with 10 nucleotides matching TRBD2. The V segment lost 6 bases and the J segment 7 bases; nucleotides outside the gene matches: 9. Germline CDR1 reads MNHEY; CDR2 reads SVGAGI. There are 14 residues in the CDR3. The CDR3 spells CASSSSGGLREQYF. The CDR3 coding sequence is TGTGCCAGCAGCTCTAGCGGGGGACTACGGGAGCAGTACTTC.

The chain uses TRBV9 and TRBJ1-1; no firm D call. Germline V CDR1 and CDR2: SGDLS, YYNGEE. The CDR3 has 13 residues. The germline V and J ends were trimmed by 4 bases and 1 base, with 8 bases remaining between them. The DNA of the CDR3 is TGTGCCAGCAGCCACCGGGAGAACACTGAAGCTTTCTTT. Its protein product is CASSHRENTEAFF.

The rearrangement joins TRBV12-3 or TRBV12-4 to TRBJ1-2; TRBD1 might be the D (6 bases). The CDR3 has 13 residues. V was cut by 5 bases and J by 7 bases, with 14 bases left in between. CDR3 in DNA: TGTGCCAGCAGTACCCGACAGGCATTTGGCTACACCTTC. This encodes CASSTRQAFGYTF.

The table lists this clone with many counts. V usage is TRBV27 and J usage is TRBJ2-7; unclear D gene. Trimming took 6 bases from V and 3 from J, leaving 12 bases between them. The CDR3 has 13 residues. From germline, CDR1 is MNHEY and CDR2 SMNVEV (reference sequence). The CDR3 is CASRETGDYEQYF. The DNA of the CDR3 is TGTGCCAGCAGAGAGACTGGCGACTACGAGCAGTACTTC.

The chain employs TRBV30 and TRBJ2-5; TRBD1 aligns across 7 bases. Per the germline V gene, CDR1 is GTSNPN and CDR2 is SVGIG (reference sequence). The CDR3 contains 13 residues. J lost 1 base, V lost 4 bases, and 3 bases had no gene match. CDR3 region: CAWKGASQETQYF. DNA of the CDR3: TGTGCCTGGAAGGGGGCTTCCCAAGAGACCCAGTACTTC.

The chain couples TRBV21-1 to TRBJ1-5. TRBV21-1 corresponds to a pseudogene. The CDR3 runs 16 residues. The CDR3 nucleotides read TGTGCCAGCAGCAAACATAGGGAGGGTAGCAATCAGCCCCAGCATTTT. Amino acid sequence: CASSKHREGSNQPQHF.

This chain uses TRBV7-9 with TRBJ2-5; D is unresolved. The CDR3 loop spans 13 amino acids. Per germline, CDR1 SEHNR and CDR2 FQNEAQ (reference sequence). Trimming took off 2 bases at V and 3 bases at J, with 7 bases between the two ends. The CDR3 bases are TGTGCCAGCAGCTTACCACCTAAAGAGACCCAGTACTTC. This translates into CASSLPPKETQYF.

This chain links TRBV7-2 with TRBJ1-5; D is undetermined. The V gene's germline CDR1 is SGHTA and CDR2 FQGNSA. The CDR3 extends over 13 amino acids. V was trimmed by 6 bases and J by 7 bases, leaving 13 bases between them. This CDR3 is CASRRAPEQPQHF. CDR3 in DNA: TGTGCCAGCAGGAGGGCGCCTGAACAGCCCCAGCATTTT.

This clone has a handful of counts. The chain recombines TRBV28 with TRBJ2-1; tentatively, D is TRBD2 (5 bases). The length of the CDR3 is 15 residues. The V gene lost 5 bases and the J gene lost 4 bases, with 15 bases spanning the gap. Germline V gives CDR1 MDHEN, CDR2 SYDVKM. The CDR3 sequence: CASSPRSRGYNEQFF. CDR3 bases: TGTGCCAGCAGTCCCCGGTCCCGGGGATACAATGAGCAGTTCTTC.

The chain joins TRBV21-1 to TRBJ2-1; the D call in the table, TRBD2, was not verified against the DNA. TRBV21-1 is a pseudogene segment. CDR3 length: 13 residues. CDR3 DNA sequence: TGTGCCAGCAGCAAAGACCCAGCCGGGGAGCAGTTCTTC. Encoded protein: CASSKDPAGEQFF.

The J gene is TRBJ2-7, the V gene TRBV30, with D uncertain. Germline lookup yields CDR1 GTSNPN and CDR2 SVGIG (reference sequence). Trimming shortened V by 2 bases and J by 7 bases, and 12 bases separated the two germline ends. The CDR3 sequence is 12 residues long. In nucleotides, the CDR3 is TGTGCCTGGAGTTCCTCGTCCGGGGAGCAGTACTTC. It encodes CAWSSSSGEQYF.

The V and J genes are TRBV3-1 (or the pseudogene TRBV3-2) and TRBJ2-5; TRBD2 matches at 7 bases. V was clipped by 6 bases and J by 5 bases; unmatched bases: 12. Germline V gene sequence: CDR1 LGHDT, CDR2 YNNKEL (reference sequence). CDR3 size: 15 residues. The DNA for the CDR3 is TGTGCCAGCAGTCCCGGACTAGGAGGGTTTGAGACCCAGTACTTC. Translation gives CASSPGLGGFETQYF.

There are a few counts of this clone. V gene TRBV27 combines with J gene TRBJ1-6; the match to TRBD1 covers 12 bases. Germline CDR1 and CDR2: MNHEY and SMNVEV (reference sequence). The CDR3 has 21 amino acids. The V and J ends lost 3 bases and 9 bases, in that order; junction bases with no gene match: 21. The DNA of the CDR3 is TGTGCCAGCAGTTTCGGTCGCTCGGGACAGGGGGCGTTGCGTGGGAGTTCACCCCTCCACTTT. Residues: CASSFGRSGQGALRGSSPLHF.

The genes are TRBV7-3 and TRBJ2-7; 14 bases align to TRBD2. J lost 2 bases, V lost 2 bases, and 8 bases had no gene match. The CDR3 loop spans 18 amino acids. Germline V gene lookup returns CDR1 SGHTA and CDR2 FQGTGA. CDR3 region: CASSLYHGTSGSAYEQYF. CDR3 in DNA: TGTGCCAGCAGCTTATACCACGGGACTAGCGGGAGCGCCTACGAGCAGTACTTC.

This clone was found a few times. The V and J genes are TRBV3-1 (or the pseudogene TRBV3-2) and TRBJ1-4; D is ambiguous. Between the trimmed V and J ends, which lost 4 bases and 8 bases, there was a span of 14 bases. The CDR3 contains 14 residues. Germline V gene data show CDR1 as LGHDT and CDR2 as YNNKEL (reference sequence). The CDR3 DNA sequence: TGTGCCAGCAGCCCCCTCTCGGGAAGCGAAAAACTGTTTTTT. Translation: CASSPLSGSEKLFF.

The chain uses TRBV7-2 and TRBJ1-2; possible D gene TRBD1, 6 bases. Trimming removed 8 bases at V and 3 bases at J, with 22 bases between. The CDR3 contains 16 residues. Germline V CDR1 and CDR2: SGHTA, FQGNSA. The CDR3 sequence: CASFKTGSLQDYGYTF. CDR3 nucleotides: TGTGCCAGCTTTAAGACAGGATCTCTACAAGACTATGGCTACACCTTC.

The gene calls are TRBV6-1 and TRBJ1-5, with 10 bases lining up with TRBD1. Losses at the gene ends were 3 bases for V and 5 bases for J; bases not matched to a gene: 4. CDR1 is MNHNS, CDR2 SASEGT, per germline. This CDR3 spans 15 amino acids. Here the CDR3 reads CASSETGGVHQPQHF. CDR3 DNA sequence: TGTGCCAGCAGTGAGACAGGGGGCGTCCATCAGCCCCAGCATTTT.

CDR3 residues: CASSQLQSNTEAFF. DNA of the CDR3: TGTGCCAGCAGCCAGTTACAGTCGAACACTGAAGCTTTCTTT. The chain has TRBV3-1 (or the pseudogene TRBV3-2) and TRBJ1-1, with D hard to call. CDR1 and CDR2 from the germline V gene are LGHDT and YNNKEL (reference sequence). The CDR3 is 14 residues long. With 3 bases removed from V and 1 base from J, the gap between germline ends came to 9 bases.

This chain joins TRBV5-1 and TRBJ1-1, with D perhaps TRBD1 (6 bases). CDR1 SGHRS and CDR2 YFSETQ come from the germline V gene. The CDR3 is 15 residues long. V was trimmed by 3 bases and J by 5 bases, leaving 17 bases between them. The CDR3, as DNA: TGCGCCAGCAGCTCACGTGGACAGATGGTAACTGAAGCTTTCTTT. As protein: CASSSRGQMVTEAFF.

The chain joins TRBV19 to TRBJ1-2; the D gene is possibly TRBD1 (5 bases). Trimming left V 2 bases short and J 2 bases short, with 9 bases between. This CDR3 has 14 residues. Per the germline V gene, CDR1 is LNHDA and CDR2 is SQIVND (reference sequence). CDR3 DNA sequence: TGTGCCAGTAGTATAACCGACAGCAACTATGGCTACACCTTC. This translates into CASSITDSNYGYTF. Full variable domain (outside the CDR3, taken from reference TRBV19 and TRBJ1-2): DGGITQSPKYLFRKEGQNVTLSCEQNLNHDAMYWYRQDPGQGLRLIYYSQIVNDFQKGDIAEGYSVSREKKESFPLTVTSAQKNPTAFYLCASSITDSNYGYTFGSGTRLTVV.

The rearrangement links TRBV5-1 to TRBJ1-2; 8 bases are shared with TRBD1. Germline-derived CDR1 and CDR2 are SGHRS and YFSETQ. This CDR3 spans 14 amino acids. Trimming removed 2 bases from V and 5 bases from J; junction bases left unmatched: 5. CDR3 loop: CASSFPDRAYGYTF. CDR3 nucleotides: TGCGCCAGCAGCTTTCCGGACAGGGCTTATGGCTACACCTTC.

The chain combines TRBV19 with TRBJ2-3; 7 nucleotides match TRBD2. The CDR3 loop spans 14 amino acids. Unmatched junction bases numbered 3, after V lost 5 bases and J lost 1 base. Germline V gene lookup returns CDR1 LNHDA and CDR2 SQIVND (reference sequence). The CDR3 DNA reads TGTGCCAGTAGTGAGCGGGGCGGCACAGATACGCAGTATTTT. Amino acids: CASSERGGTDTQYF.

The CDR3 DNA is TGCGCCAGCAGCCAGGACAGGCGATCTAATGAAAAACTGTTTTTT. Residues: CASSQDRRSNEKLFF. The V and J genes are TRBV4-1 and TRBJ1-4, with 7 bases lining up with TRBD1. CDR1 and CDR2 (germline): MGHRA, YSYEKL. The CDR3 length is 15 residues. V was pared by 3 bases and J by 3 bases, with 4 bases of the junction left unmatched.

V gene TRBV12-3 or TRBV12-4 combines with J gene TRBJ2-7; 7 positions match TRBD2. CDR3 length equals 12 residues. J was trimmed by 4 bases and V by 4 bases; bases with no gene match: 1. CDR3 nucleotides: TGTGCCAGCAGTTGGACTAGTTACGAGCAGTACTTC. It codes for CASSWTSYEQYF.

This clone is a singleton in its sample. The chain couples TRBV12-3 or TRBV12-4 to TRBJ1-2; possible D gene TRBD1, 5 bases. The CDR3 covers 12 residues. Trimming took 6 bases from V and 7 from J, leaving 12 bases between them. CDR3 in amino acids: CASSPTGLGYTF. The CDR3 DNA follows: TGTGCCAGCAGCCCAACGGGACTTGGCTACACCTTC.

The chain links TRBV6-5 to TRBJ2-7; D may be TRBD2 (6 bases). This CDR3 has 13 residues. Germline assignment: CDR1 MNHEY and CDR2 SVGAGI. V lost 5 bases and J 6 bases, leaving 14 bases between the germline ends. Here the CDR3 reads CASSPRDLSEQYF. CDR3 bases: TGTGCCAGCAGTCCGCGGGACCTAAGCGAGCAGTACTTC.

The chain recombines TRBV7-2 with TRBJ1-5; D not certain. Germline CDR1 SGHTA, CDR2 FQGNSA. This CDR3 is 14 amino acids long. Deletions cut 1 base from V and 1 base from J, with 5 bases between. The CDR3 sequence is CASSLGPSNQPQHF. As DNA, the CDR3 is TGTGCCAGCAGCTTAGGGCCGAGCAATCAGCCCCAGCATTTT.